This T cell receptor (beta chain) was observed in a study of T cell responses to AZD1222 COVID-19 vaccine. Overall study results and limits: Repertoire samples came only from after the peak T cell response. Nearly half of spike-specific TCRs reportedly target unmutated variant regions.

Measured with immunoSEQ multiplex PCR; TCRdb has only the in-frame clones, and not every one. Of approximately 130,000 clones in the sample, about 90% were seen once. Concerning this clone: No antigen is known for it.

Trimming shortened V by 8 bases and J by 0 bases, and 10 bases separated the two germline ends. The CDR3 is 14 residues long. Germline V lookup: CDR1 SNHLY, CDR2 FYNNEI. The starting material was peripheral blood, obtained on day 0 of AZD1222 vaccination. This clonotype was sampled from an adult in good health. J is TRBJ2-2 and V is TRBV2; the D is unclear. The CDR3 is CASLPPSNTGELFF. The DNA of the CDR3 is TGTGCCAGCCTCCCCCCTTCGAACACCGGGGAGCTGTTTTTT. The entire variable domain, with the rest obtained from reference TRBV2 and TRBJ2-2, is as follows: EPEVTQTPSHQVTQMGQEVILRCVPISNHLYFYWYRQILGQKVEFLVSFYNNEISEKSEIFDDQFSVERPDGSNFTLKIRSTKLEDSAMYFCASLPPSNTGELFFGEGSRLTVL.